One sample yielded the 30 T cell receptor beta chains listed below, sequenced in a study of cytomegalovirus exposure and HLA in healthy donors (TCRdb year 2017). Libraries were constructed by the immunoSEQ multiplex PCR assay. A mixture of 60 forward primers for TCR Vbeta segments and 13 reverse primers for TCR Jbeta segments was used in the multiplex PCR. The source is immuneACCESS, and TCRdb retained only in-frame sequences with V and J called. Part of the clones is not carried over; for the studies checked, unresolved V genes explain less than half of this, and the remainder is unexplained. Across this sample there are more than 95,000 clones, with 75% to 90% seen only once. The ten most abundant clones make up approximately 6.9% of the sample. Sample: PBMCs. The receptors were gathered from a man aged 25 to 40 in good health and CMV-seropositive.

The CDR3 nucleotides are TGTGCCAGCACCATTGACAGGGTGAGAGAGACCCAGTACTTC. Its protein product is CASTIDRVRETQYF. The J gene is TRBJ2-5, the V gene TRBV5-5; the match to TRBD1 covers 7 bases. V dropped 6 bases and J dropped 4; count of bases not matched to a gene: 9. Germline CDR1 and CDR2: SGHKS and YYEKEE (reference sequence). The CDR3 contains 14 residues.

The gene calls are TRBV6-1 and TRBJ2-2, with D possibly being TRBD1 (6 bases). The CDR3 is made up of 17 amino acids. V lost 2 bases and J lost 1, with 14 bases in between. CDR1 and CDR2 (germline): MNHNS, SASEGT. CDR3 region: CASSELVGRGNTGELFF. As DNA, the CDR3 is TGTGCCAGCAGTGAACTCGTTGGCAGGGGGAACACCGGGGAGCTGTTTTTT.

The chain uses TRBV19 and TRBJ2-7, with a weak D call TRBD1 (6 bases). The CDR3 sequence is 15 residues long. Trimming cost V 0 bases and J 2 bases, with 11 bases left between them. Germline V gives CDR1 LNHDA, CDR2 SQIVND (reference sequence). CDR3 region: CASSIDLGTTYEQYF. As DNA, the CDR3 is TGTGCCAGTAGTATAGATCTAGGGACAACCTACGAGCAGTACTTC.

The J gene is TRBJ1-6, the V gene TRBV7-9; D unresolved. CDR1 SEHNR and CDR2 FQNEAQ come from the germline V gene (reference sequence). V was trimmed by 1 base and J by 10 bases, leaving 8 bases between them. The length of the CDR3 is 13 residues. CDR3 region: CASSLGRASPLHF. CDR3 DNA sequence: TGTGCCAGCAGCTTAGGGCGGGCCTCACCCCTCCACTTT.

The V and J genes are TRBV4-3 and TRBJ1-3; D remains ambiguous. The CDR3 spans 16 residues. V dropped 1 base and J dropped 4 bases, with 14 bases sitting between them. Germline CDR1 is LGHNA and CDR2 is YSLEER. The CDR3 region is CASSQAAAGRGNTIYF. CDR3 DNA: TGCGCCAGCAGCCAAGCTGCGGCGGGGAGAGGAAACACCATATATTTT.

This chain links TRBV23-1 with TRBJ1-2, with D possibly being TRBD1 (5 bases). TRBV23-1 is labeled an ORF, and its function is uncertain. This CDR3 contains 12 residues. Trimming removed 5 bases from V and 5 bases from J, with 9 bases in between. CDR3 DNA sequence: TGCGCCAGCAGTACGACAGTTTATGGCTACACCTTC. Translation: CASSTTVYGYTF.

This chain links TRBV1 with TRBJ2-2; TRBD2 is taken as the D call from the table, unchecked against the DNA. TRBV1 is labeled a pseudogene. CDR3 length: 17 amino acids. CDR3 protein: CTSSQGRTSGYTGELFF. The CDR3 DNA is TGCACCAGCAGCCAAGGGAGGACTAGCGGCTACACCGGGGAGCTGTTTTTT.

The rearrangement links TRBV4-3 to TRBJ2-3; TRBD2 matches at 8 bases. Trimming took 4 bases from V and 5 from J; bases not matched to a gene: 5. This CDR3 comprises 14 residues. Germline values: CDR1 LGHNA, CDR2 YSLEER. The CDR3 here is CASSPGGAGDTQYF. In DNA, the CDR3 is TGCGCCAGCAGCCCCGGGGGGGCCGGAGATACGCAGTATTTT.

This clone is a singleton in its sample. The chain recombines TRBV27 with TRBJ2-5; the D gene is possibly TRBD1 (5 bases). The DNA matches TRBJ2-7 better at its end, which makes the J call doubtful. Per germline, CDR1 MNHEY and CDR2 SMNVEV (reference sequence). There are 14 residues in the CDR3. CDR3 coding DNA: TGTGCCAGCAGTTTATCAGGGGTCTATGGCGAGCAGTACTTC. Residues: CASSLSGVYGEQYF.

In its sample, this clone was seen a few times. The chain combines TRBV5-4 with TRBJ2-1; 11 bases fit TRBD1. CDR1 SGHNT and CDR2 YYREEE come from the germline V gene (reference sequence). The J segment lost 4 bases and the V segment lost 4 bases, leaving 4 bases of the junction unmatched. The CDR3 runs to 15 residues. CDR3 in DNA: TGTGCCAGCAGCGGGGGGACAGGGGGGTACAATGAGCAGTTCTTC. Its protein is CASSGGTGGYNEQFF.

In nucleotides, the CDR3 is TGTGCCAGCAGTCCAGCGGGGGGCCCTACAGATACGCAGTATTTT. It translates to CASSPAGGPTDTQYF. The V gene is TRBV6-5, the J gene TRBJ2-3; 9 bases align to TRBD2. Trimming cost V 5 bases and J 3 bases; bases outside gene matches: 6. CDR3 length: 15 residues. The germline V gene encodes CDR1 MNHEY and CDR2 SVGAGI.

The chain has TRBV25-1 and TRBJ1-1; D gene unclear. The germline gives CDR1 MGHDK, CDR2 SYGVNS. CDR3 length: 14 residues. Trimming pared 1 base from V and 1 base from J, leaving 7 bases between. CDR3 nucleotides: TGTGCCAGCAGTGAATCGTGGCAGAACACTGAAGCTTTCTTT. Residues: CASSESWQNTEAFF.

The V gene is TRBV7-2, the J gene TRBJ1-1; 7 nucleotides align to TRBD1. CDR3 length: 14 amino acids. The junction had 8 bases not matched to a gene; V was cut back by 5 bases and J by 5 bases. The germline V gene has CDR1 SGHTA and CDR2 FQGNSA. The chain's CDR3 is CASSADRWGTEAFF. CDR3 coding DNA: TGTGCCAGCAGCGCGGACAGGTGGGGGACTGAAGCTTTCTTT.

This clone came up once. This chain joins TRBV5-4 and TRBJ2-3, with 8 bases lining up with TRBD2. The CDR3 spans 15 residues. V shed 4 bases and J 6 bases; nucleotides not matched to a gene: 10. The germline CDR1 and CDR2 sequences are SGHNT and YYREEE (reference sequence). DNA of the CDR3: TGTGCCAGCAGCCCCGGCGGGGTAGCGGGGGATACGCAGTATTTT. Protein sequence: CASSPGGVAGDTQYF. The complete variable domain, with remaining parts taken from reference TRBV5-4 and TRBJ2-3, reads ETGVTQSPTHLIKTRGQQVTLRCSSQSGHNTVSWYQQALGQGPQFIFQYYREEENGRGNFPPRFSGLQFPNYSSELNVNALELDDSALYLCASSPGGVAGDTQYFGPGTRLTVL.

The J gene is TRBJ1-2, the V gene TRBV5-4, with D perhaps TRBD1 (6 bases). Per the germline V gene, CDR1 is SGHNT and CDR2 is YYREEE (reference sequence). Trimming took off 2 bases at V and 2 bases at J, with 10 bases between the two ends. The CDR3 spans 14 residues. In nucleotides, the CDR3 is TGTGCCAGCAGCTTCCAGGGGCTAAACTATGGCTACACCTTC. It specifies CASSFQGLNYGYTF.

CDR3 DNA sequence: TGCGCCAGCAGCAAAATACAGGACACCGGGGAGCTGTTTTTT. It specifies CASSKIQDTGELFF. The V call is TRBV5-1, the J call TRBJ2-2; the D gene is possibly TRBD1 (5 bases). Germline assignment: CDR1 SGHRS and CDR2 YFSETQ. V lost 4 bases to trimming and J lost 3 bases, with 10 bases between them. The CDR3 is 14 residues long.

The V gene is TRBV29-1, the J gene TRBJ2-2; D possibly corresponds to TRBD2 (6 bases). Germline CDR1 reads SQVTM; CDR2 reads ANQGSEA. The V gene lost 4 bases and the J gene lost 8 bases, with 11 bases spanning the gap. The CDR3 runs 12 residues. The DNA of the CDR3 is TGCAGCGTTGGAAGACTAGGGGGGGAGCTGTTTTTT. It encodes CSVGRLGGELFF.

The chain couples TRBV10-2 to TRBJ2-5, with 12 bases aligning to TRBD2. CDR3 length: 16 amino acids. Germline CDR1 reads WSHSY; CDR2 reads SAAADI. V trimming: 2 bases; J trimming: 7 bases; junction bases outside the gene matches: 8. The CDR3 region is CASSERGLAGTGTQYF. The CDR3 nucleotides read TGCGCCAGCAGTGAGCGAGGACTAGCGGGGACGGGGACCCAGTACTTC.

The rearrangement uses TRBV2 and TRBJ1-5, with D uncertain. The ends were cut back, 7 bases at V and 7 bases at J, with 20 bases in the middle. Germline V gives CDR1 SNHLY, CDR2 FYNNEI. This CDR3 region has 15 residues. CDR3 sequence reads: CASMRRASFGQPQHF. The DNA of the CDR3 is TGTGCCAGCATGCGGAGGGCATCATTCGGACAGCCCCAGCATTTT.

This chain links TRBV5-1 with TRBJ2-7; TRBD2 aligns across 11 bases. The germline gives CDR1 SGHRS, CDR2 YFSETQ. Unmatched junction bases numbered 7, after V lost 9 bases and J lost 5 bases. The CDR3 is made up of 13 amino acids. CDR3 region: CATRKGLADEQYF. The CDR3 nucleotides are TGCGCCACGAGGAAGGGACTAGCGGACGAGCAGTACTTC. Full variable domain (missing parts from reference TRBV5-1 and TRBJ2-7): KAGVTQTPRYLIKTRGQQVTLSCSPISGHRSVSWYQQTPGQGLQFLFEYFSETQRNKGNFPGRFSGRQFSNSRSEMNVSTLELGDSALYLCATRKGLADEQYFGPGTRLTVT.

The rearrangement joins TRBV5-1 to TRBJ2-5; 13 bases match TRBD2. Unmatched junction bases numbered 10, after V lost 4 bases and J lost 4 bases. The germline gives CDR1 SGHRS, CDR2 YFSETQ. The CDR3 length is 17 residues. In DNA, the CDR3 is TGCGCCAGCAGCACACTAACCGGACTAGCGGGGGTAGAGACCCAGTACTTC. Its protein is CASSTLTGLAGVETQYF. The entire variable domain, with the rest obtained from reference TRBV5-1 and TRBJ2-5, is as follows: KAGVTQTPRYLIKTRGQQVTLSCSPISGHRSVSWYQQTPGQGLQFLFEYFSETQRNKGNFPGRFSGRQFSNSRSEMNVSTLELGDSALYLCASSTLTGLAGVETQYFGPGTRLLVL.

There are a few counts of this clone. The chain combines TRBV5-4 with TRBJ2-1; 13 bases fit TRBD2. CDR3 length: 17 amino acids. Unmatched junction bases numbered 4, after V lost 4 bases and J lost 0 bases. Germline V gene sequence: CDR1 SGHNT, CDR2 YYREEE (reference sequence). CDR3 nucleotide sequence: TGTGCCAGCAGCCCCACTAGCGGGGGGGCCTCCTACAATGAGCAGTTCTTC. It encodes CASSPTSGGASYNEQFF.

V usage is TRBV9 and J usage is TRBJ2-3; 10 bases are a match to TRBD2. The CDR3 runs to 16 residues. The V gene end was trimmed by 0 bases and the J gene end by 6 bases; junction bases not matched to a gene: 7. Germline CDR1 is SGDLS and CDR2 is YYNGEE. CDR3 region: CASSVATSGALDTQYF. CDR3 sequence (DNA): TGTGCCAGCAGCGTAGCTACTAGCGGGGCGCTGGATACGCAGTATTTT.

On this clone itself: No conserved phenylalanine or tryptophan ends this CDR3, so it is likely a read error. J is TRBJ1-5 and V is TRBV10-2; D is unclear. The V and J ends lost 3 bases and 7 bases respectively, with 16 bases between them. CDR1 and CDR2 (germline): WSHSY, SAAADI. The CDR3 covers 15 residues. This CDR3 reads CASSDSHPSGQPQHL. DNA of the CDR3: TGCGCCAGCAGTGACAGCCACCCAAGCGGGCAGCCCCAGCATCTT.

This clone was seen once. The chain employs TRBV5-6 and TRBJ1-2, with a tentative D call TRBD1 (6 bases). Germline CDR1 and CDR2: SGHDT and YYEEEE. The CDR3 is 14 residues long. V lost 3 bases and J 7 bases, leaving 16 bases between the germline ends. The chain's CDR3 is CASSSWTARAGYTF. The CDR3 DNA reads TGTGCCAGCAGCTCGTGGACAGCTAGGGCTGGCTACACCTTC.

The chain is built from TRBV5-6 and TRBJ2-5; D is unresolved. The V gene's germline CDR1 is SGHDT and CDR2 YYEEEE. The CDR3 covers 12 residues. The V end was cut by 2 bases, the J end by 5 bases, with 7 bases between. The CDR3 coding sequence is TGTGCCAGCAGCTTCGGTCGGGAGACCCAGTACTTC. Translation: CASSFGRETQYF.

CDR3 bases: TGCGCCAGCAGCCAACAGGGGAATTCACCCCTCCACTTT. This sequence encodes CASSQQGNSPLHF. The V gene is TRBV4-1, the J gene TRBJ1-6, with D tentatively TRBD1 (6 bases). In germline, CDR1 is MGHRA, CDR2 YSYEKL. V shed 2 bases and J shed 7 bases, with 6 bases lying between them. The CDR3 length is 13 residues.

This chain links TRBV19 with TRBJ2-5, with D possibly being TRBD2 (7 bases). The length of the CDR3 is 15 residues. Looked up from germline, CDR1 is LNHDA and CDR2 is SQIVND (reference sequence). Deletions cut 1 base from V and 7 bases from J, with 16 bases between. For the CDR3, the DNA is TGTGCCAGTAGTATAGTTCGCGGGGGCAGGGGGACCCAGTACTTC. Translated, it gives CASSIVRGGRGTQYF.

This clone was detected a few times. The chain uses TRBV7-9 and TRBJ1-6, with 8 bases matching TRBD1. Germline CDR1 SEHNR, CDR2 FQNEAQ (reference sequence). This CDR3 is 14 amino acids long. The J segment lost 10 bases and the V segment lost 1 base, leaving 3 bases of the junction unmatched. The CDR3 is CASSLVAGGSPLHF. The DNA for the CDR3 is TGTGCCAGCAGCTTAGTAGCAGGGGGCTCACCCCTCCACTTT.

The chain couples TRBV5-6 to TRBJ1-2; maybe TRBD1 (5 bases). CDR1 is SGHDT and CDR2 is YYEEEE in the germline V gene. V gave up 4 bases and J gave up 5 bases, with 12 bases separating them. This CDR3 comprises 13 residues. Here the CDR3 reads CASSLGRGYGYTF. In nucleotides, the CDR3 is TGTGCCAGCAGCCTGGGTCGGGGGTATGGCTACACCTTC.